This passage covers 30 T cell receptor beta chains from one sample sequenced in a study of shared clonotypes between healthy human individuals. Profiling relied on immunoSEQ multiplex PCR, and the TCRdb table lists in-frame clones only, not all of them. The sample holds about 1.5 million clones, around 98% seen once. The sequenced material came from naive CD4+ T cells sorted from blood. Specified subset: CD45RA+ positively selected. These TCRs come from a man younger than 45 in good health.

The chain joins TRBV9 to TRBJ2-1; no clear D gene. V gave up 1 base and J gave up 1 base, with 12 bases separating them. This CDR3 is built from 16 residues. Germline CDR1 and CDR2: SGDLS and YYNGEE. In DNA form, the CDR3 reads TGTGCCAGCAGCGTATTCAGCGTAGGTTCCTACAATGAGCAGTTCTTC. Translation: CASSVFSVGSYNEQFF.

CDR3 residues: CASSLATTLATETQYF. The CDR3 DNA reads as TGTGCCAGCAGTTTGGCGACTACACTAGCTACCGAGACCCAGTACTTC. This chain uses TRBV28 with TRBJ2-5, with D possibly TRBD2 on 6 matching bases. The germline V gene has CDR1 MDHEN and CDR2 SYDVKM. CDR3 length equals 16 residues. Between the trimmed V and J ends, which lost 3 bases and 5 bases, there was a span of 19 bases.

The rearrangement uses TRBV7-3 and TRBJ2-3; no clear D. The CDR3 runs 14 residues. V was pared by 5 bases and J by 2 bases, with 11 bases between. Germline CDR1 and CDR2: SGHTA and FQGTGA. Here the CDR3 DNA reads TGTGCCAGCAGCCCGCGGAGTGTCACAGATACGCAGTATTTT. Amino acid sequence: CASSPRSVTDTQYF.

The chain uses TRBV11-2 and TRBJ2-6; TRBD1 might be the D (5 bases). In germline, CDR1 is SGHAT, CDR2 FQNNGV. The germline V and J ends were trimmed by 3 bases and 2 bases, with 8 bases remaining between them. This CDR3 has 15 amino acids. CDR3 loop: CASSFSGTGANVLTF. CDR3 DNA sequence: TGTGCCAGCAGCTTCTCAGGGACTGGGGCCAACGTCCTGACTTTC.

The CDR3 nucleotides are TGTGCCAGCAGCTTTACCGCGACGGGAGAAGAGACCCAGTACTTC. Translating it yields CASSFTATGEETQYF. The V and J genes are TRBV7-8 and TRBJ2-5, with a tentative D call TRBD2 (6 bases). This CDR3 comprises 15 residues. Trimming left V 3 bases short and J 3 bases short, with 14 bases between. Germline V lookup: CDR1 SGHVS, CDR2 FQNEAQ. The whole variable domain, filled in from reference TRBV7-8 and TRBJ2-5, reads GAGVSQSPRYKVAKRGQDVALRCDPISGHVSLFWYQQALGQGPEFLTYFQNEAQLDKSGLPSDRFFAERPEGSVSTLKIQRTQQEDSAVYLCASSFTATGEETQYFGPGTRLLVL.

The chain has TRBV5-1 and TRBJ2-5, with a tentative D call TRBD1 (5 bases). Trimming took 3 bases from V and 5 from J, leaving 8 bases between them. The CDR3 totals 12 residues. Germline V lookup: CDR1 SGHRS, CDR2 YFSETQ. The CDR3 nucleotides are TGCGCCAGCAGCTACCCAGGGGAGACCCAGTACTTC. Protein product: CASSYPGETQYF.

This clone has just one count. J is TRBJ1-1 and V is TRBV18; D perhaps matches TRBD1 (5 bases). There are 19 residues in the CDR3. The germline V gene encodes CDR1 KGHSH and CDR2 LQKENI. V lost 6 bases and J lost 0, with 26 bases in between. In nucleotides, the CDR3 is TGTGCCAGCTCCCGTTTTAACTTGGGGGACCTTTCCATGAACACTGAAGCTTTCTTT. Its protein is CASSRFNLGDLSMNTEAFF.

The V and J genes are TRBV5-1 and TRBJ2-3; perhaps TRBD1 as D (6 bases). CDR3 size: 15 residues. CDR1 and CDR2 (germline): SGHRS, YFSETQ. V was clipped by 3 bases and J by 3 bases, with 14 bases between them. The CDR3 DNA is TGCGCCAGCAGCTCGGCAGGGGTTAGGACAGATACGCAGTATTTT. Amino acids: CASSSAGVRTDTQYF.

The V gene is TRBV10-3, the J gene TRBJ2-1; D call uncertain. The CDR3 covers 15 residues. Germline V gene data show CDR1 as ENHRY and CDR2 as SYGVKD. V lost 6 bases and J lost 0, with 12 bases in between. The CDR3 bases are TGTGCCATCAGCACGGCTTTAAGCTCCTACAATGAGCAGTTCTTC. As protein: CAISTALSSYNEQFF.

The rearrangement joins TRBV5-4 to TRBJ1-2; weak D call: TRBD1 (5 bases). The germline CDR1 and CDR2 sequences are SGHNT and YYREEE (reference sequence). This CDR3 is built from 14 residues. Trimming took off 1 base at V and 4 bases at J, with 11 bases between the two ends. For the CDR3, the DNA is TGTGCCAGCAGCTTGAGGGGAGTACCCTATGGCTACACCTTC. Translated: CASSLRGVPYGYTF.

The rearrangement uses TRBV9 and TRBJ1-6, with TRBD1 identical over 12 bases. The V segment lost 7 bases and the J segment 9 bases; nucleotides outside the gene matches: 5. CDR1 and CDR2 from the germline V gene are SGDLS and YYNGEE. The CDR3 has 14 residues. CDR3 region: CASGSGQGASPLHF. The CDR3 bases are TGTGCCAGCGGGTCGGGACAGGGGGCTTCACCCCTCCACTTT.

The chain combines TRBV2 with TRBJ1-1, with D hard to call. The CDR3 is made up of 15 amino acids. V was clipped by 4 bases and J by 0 bases, with 12 bases between them. Germline-derived CDR1 and CDR2 are SNHLY and FYNNEI. Written as DNA, the CDR3 is TGTGCCAGCAGTGCCCTGGTGAGCTTGAACACTGAAGCTTTCTTT. Translation: CASSALVSLNTEAFF.

Turning to this clone: This sample also contains other DNA sequences that code for the same CDR3. V usage is TRBV18 and J usage is TRBJ2-7; perhaps TRBD1 as D (6 bases). V gave up 3 bases and J gave up 0 bases, with 12 bases separating them. CDR1 is KGHSH, CDR2 LQKENI, per germline. This CDR3 is 15 amino acids long. The CDR3 nucleotides read TGTGCCAGCTCACCGACAGGCCAACTCTCCTACGAGCAGTACTTC. It is translated as CASSPTGQLSYEQYF.

The chain carries TRBV5-6 and TRBJ2-3; D is ambiguous. The CDR3 is 13 amino acids. Germline-derived CDR1 and CDR2 are SGHDT and YYEEEE. Deletions cut 0 bases from V and 7 bases from J, with 9 bases between. The CDR3 sequence is CASSLAATYTQYF. The DNA of the CDR3 is TGTGCCAGCAGCTTGGCTGCCACGTATACGCAGTATTTT.

The chain couples TRBV28 to TRBJ1-1; D remains ambiguous. The V gene lost 4 bases and the J gene lost 2 bases, with 5 bases spanning the gap. The length of the CDR3 is 12 residues. The germline CDR1 and CDR2 sequences are MDHEN and SYDVKM. This chain's CDR3 is CASSSRNTEAFF. CDR3 coding DNA: TGTGCCAGCAGTTCCCGCAACACTGAAGCTTTCTTT.

Here the CDR3 DNA reads TGTGCCAGCAGTTATTTGGACCTTAACTATGGCTACACCTTC. This encodes CASSYLDLNYGYTF. J is TRBJ1-2 and V is TRBV6-9; D gene unclear. There are 14 residues in the CDR3. V shed 1 base and J shed 1 base, with 7 bases lying between them. Germline V lookup: CDR1 MNHGY, CDR2 SVAAGI.

The CDR3 DNA is TGCGCCAGCAGCCCTAGCGGGAGACTCTACAATGAGCAGTTCTTC. It encodes CASSPSGRLYNEQFF. V gene TRBV4-1 combines with J gene TRBJ2-1, with 10 bases identical to TRBD2. This CDR3 spans 15 amino acids. V gave up 4 bases and J gave up 3 bases; unmatched junction bases: 3. The germline gives CDR1 MGHRA, CDR2 YSYEKL.

In regard to this clone: Other DNA variants within this sample encode the same CDR3. In nucleotides, the CDR3 is TGTGCCAGCAGCCGGACTAGCGGGAGCTACGAGCAGTACTTC. This translates into CASSRTSGSYEQYF. The chain couples TRBV27 to TRBJ2-7; 13 bases are shared with TRBD2. CDR1 MNHEY and CDR2 SMNVEV come from the germline V gene (reference sequence). Trimming cost V 6 bases and J 3 bases; bases outside gene matches: 2. CDR3 size: 14 residues.

The CDR3 DNA reads TGCAGTGCTTTTACACAAGCTTTCTTT. It translates to CSAFTQAFF. The J gene is TRBJ1-1, the V gene TRBV20-1; no definite D call. Trimming left V 5 bases short and J 9 bases short, with 7 bases between. The CDR3 runs 9 residues. CDR1 is DFQATT and CDR2 is SNEGSKA in the germline V gene (reference sequence).

The J gene is TRBJ1-2, the V gene TRBV30; no clear D gene. Germline values: CDR1 GTSNPN, CDR2 SVGIG (reference sequence). Trimming removed 0 bases from V and 1 base from J, with 21 bases in between. CDR3 length: 18 amino acids. This CDR3 reads CAWSVYPAGRSGNYGYTF. CDR3 sequence (DNA): TGTGCCTGGAGTGTATATCCGGCAGGCCGGTCGGGTAACTATGGCTACACCTTC. Filled out from reference TRBV30 and TRBJ1-2, the complete variable domain reads SQTIHQWPATLVQPVGSPLSLECTVEGTSNPNLYWYRQAAGRGLQLLFYSVGIGQISSEVPQNLSASRPQDRQFILSSKKLLLSDSGFYLCAWSVYPAGRSGNYGYTFGSGTRLTVV.

The chain couples TRBV9 to TRBJ2-1, with TRBD1 matching 7 bases. The CDR3 is made up of 14 amino acids. Looked up from germline, CDR1 is SGDLS and CDR2 is YYNGEE. With 4 bases clipped from V and 1 base from J, the junction kept 2 bases outside the gene matches. The DNA for the CDR3 is TGTGCCAGCAGCACGACAGGGTCCTACAATGAGCAGTTCTTC. Its protein product is CASSTTGSYNEQFF.

The chain employs TRBV7-6 and TRBJ2-2; 11 bases are a match to TRBD2. J was trimmed by 7 bases and V by 5 bases; bases with no gene match: 9. The CDR3 has 16 residues. Germline lookup yields CDR1 SGHVS and CDR2 FNYEAQ. The CDR3 sequence is CASSPYSGRADGELFF. The CDR3 DNA reads as TGTGCCAGCAGCCCCTATAGCGGGAGGGCCGACGGGGAGCTGTTTTTT.

The chain couples TRBV18 to TRBJ2-5; D unresolved. The end of the DNA is better explained by TRBJ2-7, so the J call may be wrong. Germline values: CDR1 KGHSH, CDR2 LQKENI. The CDR3 extends over 15 amino acids. The DNA for the CDR3 is TGTGCCAGCTCACCTCTGCCGGCCCTTTCCTACGAGCAGTACTTC. Protein product: CASSPLPALSYEQYF.

V usage is TRBV9 and J usage is TRBJ1-1; no firm D call. Germline V gives CDR1 SGDLS, CDR2 YYNGEE. CDR3 size: 13 residues. V was shortened by 0 bases and J by 8 bases, with 11 bases between the two germline ends. CDR3 in DNA: TGTGCCAGCAGCGTAGGTGGAGGGCTGGAAGCTTTCTTT. Its protein product is CASSVGGGLEAFF.

The chain couples TRBV5-1 to TRBJ2-7; possible D gene TRBD2, 6 bases. Trimming shortened V by 4 bases and J by 4 bases, and 27 bases separated the two germline ends. CDR1 and CDR2 from the germline V gene are SGHRS and YFSETQ. This CDR3 is 18 amino acids long. DNA for the CDR3: TGCGCCAGCAGCCAACCGGGACTTGGGGACCAGTGGTTGTACGAGCAGTACTTC. This sequence encodes CASSQPGLGDQWLYEQYF.

The chain couples TRBV28 to TRBJ1-2, with D perhaps matching TRBD1 (6 bases). With 6 bases removed from V and 8 bases from J, the gap between germline ends came to 16 bases. Germline V CDR1 and CDR2: MDHEN, SYDVKM. The CDR3 covers 13 residues. The CDR3 nucleotides read TGTGCCAGCAGGTCACAGGGCGGAGACGGCTACACCTTC. As protein: CASRSQGGDGYTF.

The V call is TRBV4-1, the J call TRBJ2-7, with 7 bases identical to TRBD2. V was clipped by 0 bases and J by 1 base; unmatched bases: 6. The CDR3 is made up of 16 amino acids. Germline assignment: CDR1 MGHRA and CDR2 YSYEKL. CDR3 nucleotide sequence: TGCGCCAGCAGCCAAGAATCCGGACTAGTTTCCTACGAGCAGTACTTC. Its protein is CASSQESGLVSYEQYF.

This chain connects TRBV21-1 to TRBJ2-7; no check of the table's D call, TRBD1, against the DNA was made. TRBV21-1 is a pseudogene locus. The CDR3 consists of 19 residues. The CDR3 loop is CASSKVCRQQYQISYEQYF. CDR3 nucleotides: TGTGCCAGCAGCAAAGTATGTAGACAACAATATCAAATATCCTACGAGCAGTACTTC.

CDR3 in amino acids: CASSDPGTSGRAYREQFF. For the CDR3, the DNA is TGTGCCAGCAGTGACCCCGGGACTAGCGGGAGGGCCTACAGGGAGCAGTTCTTC. The V and J genes are TRBV6-1 and TRBJ2-1, with TRBD2 matching over 16 bases. Germline V gene data show CDR1 as MNHNS and CDR2 as SASEGT. The CDR3 spans 18 residues. V lost 3 bases to trimming and J lost 10 bases; unmatched junction nucleotides: 12.

Worth noting for this clone: The germline gene is not matched at one end of the junction; a read error may be the cause. The chain is built from TRBV2 and TRBJ2-2; D unclear. In germline, CDR1 is SNHLY, CDR2 FYNNEI. This CDR3 is 16 amino acids long. The CDR3 DNA is TGTGCCAGCAGTTGGGAATCCCTTTCCCACACCCGGGAGCTGTTTTTT. Protein product: CASSWESLSHTRELFF.